Presented here are 21 T cell receptor beta chains from one specimen sequenced in a study of T cell responses to AZD1222 COVID-19 vaccine. Measured with immunoSEQ multiplex PCR; TCRdb has only the in-frame clones, and not every one. The table has more than 75,000 clones, about nine tenths seen once. The sequenced sample was peripheral blood, obtained on day 0 of AZD1222 vaccination. The receptors come from an adult in good health.

Only one count was recorded for this clone. The chain links TRBV6-5 to TRBJ1-2; D may be TRBD1 (5 bases). The V gene's germline CDR1 is MNHEY and CDR2 SVGAGI. The CDR3 contains 12 residues. Deletions cut 0 bases from V and 8 bases from J, with 7 bases between. The CDR3 DNA follows: TGTGCCAGCAGTTACTCAGGGGACGGCTACACCTTC. Its protein is CASSYSGDGYTF.

The chain employs TRBV5-4 and TRBJ1-2; 9 bases align to TRBD1. This CDR3 contains 15 residues. The V gene's germline CDR1 is SGHNT and CDR2 YYREEE (reference sequence). V lost 3 bases, J lost 4 bases, and 7 bases stayed unmatched. CDR3 sequence: CASSSWTGDLYGYTF. The CDR3 DNA reads as TGTGCCAGCAGCTCTTGGACAGGGGATCTCTATGGCTACACCTTC. The full variable domain, rest sourced from reference TRBV5-4 and TRBJ1-2, is ETGVTQSPTHLIKTRGQQVTLRCSSQSGHNTVSWYQQALGQGPQFIFQYYREEENGRGNFPPRFSGLQFPNYSSELNVNALELDDSALYLCASSSWTGDLYGYTFGSGTRLTVV.

CDR3 residues: CASSYYLGQGRGYTF. In DNA form, the CDR3 reads TGTGCCAGCAGTTACTACTTGGGACAGGGTCGGGGCTACACCTTC. This chain uses TRBV6-5 with TRBJ1-2; 9 nucleotides match TRBD1. CDR3 size: 15 residues. In germline, CDR1 is MNHEY, CDR2 SVGAGI. V lost 1 base, J lost 8 bases, and 8 bases stayed unmatched.

The CDR3 DNA sequence: TGTGCCTGGAGCGCCCAGACCCAATTCAATCAGCCCCAGCATTTT. Translation gives CAWSAQTQFNQPQHF. The chain has TRBV30 and TRBJ1-5; no clear D gene. Trimming left V 3 bases short and J 3 bases short, with 15 bases between. CDR1 and CDR2 (germline): GTSNPN, SVGIG (reference sequence). The CDR3 runs 15 residues.

This clone came up once. The chain recombines TRBV5-8 with TRBJ2-3; D might be TRBD2 (6 bases). V was cut by 4 bases and J by 1 base, with 16 bases left in between. Germline assignment: CDR1 SGHTS and CDR2 YDEGEE. CDR3 length equals 16 residues. Here the CDR3 reads CASSPLGREGTDTQYF. The CDR3 DNA reads as TGTGCCAGCAGCCCCCTGGGGCGGGAAGGCACAGATACGCAGTATTTT.

V and J are TRBV9 and TRBJ2-1; TRBD2 matches 10 bases. The V gene end was trimmed by 4 bases and the J gene end by 5 bases; junction bases not matched to a gene: 6. The CDR3 is 15 residues long. CDR1 is SGDLS, CDR2 YYNGEE, per germline. CDR3 protein: CASSTSGGGHNEQFF. The CDR3 nucleotides are TGTGCCAGCAGCACCAGCGGGGGGGGACACAATGAGCAGTTCTTC.

This chain connects TRBV6-2 or TRBV6-3 to TRBJ1-1; TRBD1 agrees at 8 bases. The J segment lost 5 bases and the V segment lost 6 bases, leaving 2 bases of the junction unmatched. The CDR3 runs to 12 residues. The germline V gene encodes CDR1 MNHEY and CDR2 SVGEGT. CDR3 sequence (DNA): TGTGCCAGCAGCCGGACAGGGACTGAAGCTTTCTTT. Protein sequence: CASSRTGTEAFF.

J is TRBJ1-3 and V is TRBV19; 10 bases map to TRBD1. The CDR3 runs 16 residues. Per the germline V gene, CDR1 is LNHDA and CDR2 is SQIVND (reference sequence). Trimming cost V 6 bases and J 0 bases; bases outside gene matches: 5. In DNA form, the CDR3 reads TGTGCCAGTAGAAAAGGGACAGGGGCCTCTGGAAACACCATATATTTT. Its translation: CASRKGTGASGNTIYF.

The rearrangement uses TRBV5-1 and TRBJ2-7, with 9 bases matching TRBD1. Germline CDR1 SGHRS, CDR2 YFSETQ. V lost 1 base, J lost 3 bases, and 5 bases stayed unmatched. This CDR3 is 15 amino acids long. DNA for the CDR3: TGCGCCAGCAGCTTGTTGTACAGGGGGCACTACGAGCAGTACTTC. Amino acid sequence: CASSLLYRGHYEQYF.

There are a few counts of this clone. The CDR3: CASSQLGSHSNQPQHF. CDR3 bases: TGTGCCAGCAGCCAATTGGGGAGCCATAGCAATCAGCCCCAGCATTTT. The rearrangement uses TRBV16 and TRBJ1-5; D remains unclear. The ends were cut back, 1 base at V and 0 bases at J, with 10 bases in the middle. Germline V gives CDR1 KGHSY, CDR2 FQNENV. This CDR3 has 16 residues.

CDR3 region: CASRSGTSLTGELFF. The CDR3 DNA is TGTGCCAGCCGTTCCGGGACTAGCCTCACCGGGGAGCTGTTTTTT. V gene TRBV9 combines with J gene TRBJ2-2; 9 bases fit TRBD2. After removal of 7 bases from V and 4 bases from J, the junction contained 8 bases not matched to a gene. The V gene's germline CDR1 is SGDLS and CDR2 YYNGEE. The CDR3 has 15 residues.

The chain carries TRBV2 and TRBJ2-2, with 8 bases aligning to TRBD2. This CDR3 is built from 15 residues. The J segment lost 5 bases and the V segment lost 6 bases, leaving 8 bases of the junction unmatched. CDR1 and CDR2 (germline): SNHLY, FYNNEI. The CDR3 bases are TGTGCCAGCAGGCCGGGACTAGGGTATACCGGGGAGCTGTTTTTT. Protein sequence: CASRPGLGYTGELFF.

The genes are TRBV7-2 and TRBJ1-2; no firm D call. The CDR3 spans 15 residues. The V gene lost 5 bases and the J gene lost 5 bases, with 18 bases spanning the gap. Per the germline V gene, CDR1 is SGHTA and CDR2 is FQGNSA. Written as DNA, the CDR3 is TGTGCCAGCAGCGGACCCCCGGGGAATGCATATGGCTACACCTTC. It specifies CASSGPPGNAYGYTF. Based on the CDR3 plus reference TRBV7-2 and TRBJ1-2, the full variable domain is GAGVSQSPSNKVTEKGKDVELRCDPISGHTALYWYRQSLGQGLEFLIYFQGNSAPDKSGLPSDRFSAERTGGSVSTLTIQRTQQEDSAVYLCASSGPPGNAYGYTFGSGTRLTVV.

This sequence joins TRBV30 and TRBJ1-2; D not resolved. Germline V CDR1 and CDR2: GTSNPN, SVGIG (reference sequence). The V end was cut by 4 bases, the J end by 4 bases, with 16 bases between. This CDR3 region has 14 residues. This CDR3 reads CAWTPPGGIYGYTF. The CDR3 coding sequence is TGTGCCTGGACCCCACCGGGAGGGATCTATGGCTACACCTTC. Using reference TRBV30 and TRBJ1-2 for the parts outside the CDR3, the full variable domain is SQTIHQWPATLVQPVGSPLSLECTVEGTSNPNLYWYRQAAGRGLQLLFYSVGIGQISSEVPQNLSASRPQDRQFILSSKKLLLSDSGFYLCAWTPPGGIYGYTFGSGTRLTVV.

The V gene is TRBV6-5, the J gene TRBJ2-7; 8 positions agree with TRBD1. Germline CDR1 and CDR2: MNHEY and SVGAGI. The CDR3 has 15 residues. Trimming removed 5 bases from V and 3 bases from J; junction bases left unmatched: 9. The CDR3 loop is CASSTDRGSHYEQYF. The CDR3 region has the DNA TGTGCCAGCAGTACCGACAGGGGCAGCCACTACGAGCAGTACTTC.

The genes are TRBV9 and TRBJ1-1; 7 bases map to TRBD1. This CDR3 contains 16 residues. In germline, CDR1 is SGDLS, CDR2 YYNGEE. V lost 5 bases and J lost 6; bases outside the gene matches: 16. The CDR3 protein is CASSPSVQGGLAEAFF. The CDR3 DNA is TGTGCCAGCAGTCCATCCGTCCAGGGGGGTTTGGCTGAAGCTTTCTTT. The full variable domain, its missing parts supplied by reference TRBV9 and TRBJ1-1, is DSGVTQTPKHLITATGQRVTLRCSPRSGDLSVYWYQQSLDQGLQFLIQYYNGEERAKGNILERFSAQQFPDLHSELNLSSLELGDSALYFCASSPSVQGGLAEAFFGQGTRLTVV.

This chain links TRBV5-1 with TRBJ2-5, with D tentatively TRBD2 (5 bases). CDR3 size: 14 residues. The germline gives CDR1 SGHRS, CDR2 YFSETQ. With 4 bases removed from V and 5 bases from J, the gap between germline ends came to 15 bases. The CDR3 is CASSLGLVRETQYF. For the CDR3, the DNA is TGCGCCAGCAGCCTCGGACTGGTCCGGGAGACCCAGTACTTC.

This sequence joins TRBV13 and TRBJ1-2, with unresolved D. CDR3 length: 16 residues. Germline CDR1 PRHDT, CDR2 FYEKMQ (reference sequence). V shed 4 bases and J shed 1 base, with 16 bases lying between them. DNA for the CDR3: TGTGCCAGCAGCTCTCGTTCGCGGCCGCTTAACTATGGCTACACCTTC. Translating gives CASSSRSRPLNYGYTF.

V and J are TRBV6-5 and TRBJ1-2; D gene ambiguous. The germline V and J ends were trimmed by 2 bases and 8 bases, with 15 bases remaining between them. The CDR3 has 14 amino acids. Germline CDR1 and CDR2: MNHEY and SVGAGI. This CDR3 is CASSYGQTQEGYTF. CDR3 coding DNA: TGTGCCAGCAGTTACGGGCAGACCCAAGAGGGCTACACCTTC.

The CDR3 is CASGAGLSYEQYF. CDR3 coding DNA: TGTGCCAGCGGAGCGGGACTCTCCTACGAGCAGTACTTC. The V and J genes are TRBV27 and TRBJ2-7; TRBD2 matches 7 bases. V lost 8 bases to trimming and J lost 0 bases; unmatched junction nucleotides: 4. The germline V gene encodes CDR1 MNHEY and CDR2 SMNVEV (reference sequence). This CDR3 comprises 13 residues.

In its sample, this clone was seen a few times. The genes are TRBV5-1 and TRBJ1-5; unclear D gene. CDR1 and CDR2 (germline): SGHRS, YFSETQ. There are 16 residues in the CDR3. The V end was cut by 0 bases, the J end by 0 bases, with 10 bases between. The CDR3 region is CASSLGADHSNQPQHF. CDR3 nucleotides: TGCGCCAGCAGCTTGGGGGCAGACCATAGCAATCAGCCCCAGCATTTT.